The 27 T cell receptor beta chains presented below share a single source sample, sequenced in a study of blood T cells in healthy people across ages. A second PCR of roughly 7 to 11 cycles used a sample-barcoded 5' primer and a J-beta primer mix. Via MiXCR, TCRdb re-called the 5' RACE reads, giving one row per CDR3 protein. The data hold 1.6 million or so distinct CDR3 sequences, with 30% to 35% observed a single time. The sample consisted of blood. These receptors came from a woman aged 25-40 years in good health.

There are a few counts of this clonotype. The genes are TRBV3-1 and TRBJ2-7, with TRBD2 matching 8 bases. The J call is doubtful: the DNA matches TRBJ2-5 better. Germline V CDR1 and CDR2: LGHDT, YNNKEL (reference sequence). This CDR3 is built from 15 residues. CDR3 bases: TGTGCCAGCAGCGGGGTCTTTGCGGGGGGAGAGACCCAGTACTTC. It translates to CASSGVFAGGETQYF.

V and J are TRBV7-3 and TRBJ2-1, with TRBD2 matching over 8 bases. The J call is doubtful: the DNA matches TRBJ2-7 better. In germline, CDR1 is SGHTA, CDR2 FQGTGA. The CDR3 loop spans 16 amino acids. The CDR3 coding sequence is TGTGCCAGCAGCTTAGTAAGCGGGGGCCTTTACAATGAGCAGTACTTC. Translated: CASSLVSGGLYNEQYF.

The chain carries TRBV20-1 and TRBJ2-1; 7 bases line up with TRBD2. This CDR3 contains 14 residues. Trimming at V came to 5 bases and at J to 3 bases, leaving 7 bases not matched to a gene. Germline-derived CDR1 and CDR2 are DFQATT and SNEGSKA (reference sequence). DNA for the CDR3: TGCAGTGCTGGGAGGGAGGGGTTCTACAATGAGCAGTTCTTC. Protein sequence: CSAGREGFYNEQFF.

There are many counts of this clonotype. The CDR3 region has the DNA TGCAGCGTTGAAGATCTTGACAGGGGAGCTAACTATGGCTACACCTTC. Amino acid sequence: CSVEDLDRGANYGYTF. The chain is built from TRBV29-1 and TRBJ1-2; 8 bases match TRBD1. Germline V lookup: CDR1 SQVTM, CDR2 ANQGSEA. V was clipped by 0 bases and J by 0 bases; unmatched bases: 6. The CDR3 is made up of 16 amino acids. Combining the CDR3 with reference TRBV29-1 and TRBJ1-2 gives the whole variable domain SAVISQKPSRDICQRGTSLTIQCQVDSQVTMMFWYRQQPGQSLTLIATANQGSEATYESGFVIDKFPISRPNLTFSTLTVSNMSPEDSSIYLCSVEDLDRGANYGYTFGSGTRLTVV.

This clonotype turned up a few times. The gene calls are TRBV5-6 and TRBJ1-1; D is unclear. CDR1 SGHDT and CDR2 YYEEEE come from the germline V gene. The CDR3 sequence is 18 residues long. The V gene lost 0 bases and the J gene lost 5 bases, with 23 bases spanning the gap. For the CDR3, the DNA is TGTGCCAGCAGCTTGGGTCGAGAGTGGGCAAACCTGGAGACTGAAGCTTTCTTT. Translation gives CASSLGREWANLETEAFF.

The rearrangement joins TRBV25-1 to TRBJ1-2; D call uncertain. V was pared by 5 bases and J by 4 bases, with 17 bases between. The CDR3 runs 15 residues. Germline lookup yields CDR1 MGHDK and CDR2 SYGVNS. The CDR3 DNA follows: TGTGCCAGCAGTCCGATGGAGGGTGCACTCTATGGCTACACCTTC. Protein: CASSPMEGALYGYTF.

The CDR3: CASSPGTGGLGYTF. CDR3 nucleotide sequence: TGTGCCAGCAGCCCCGGGACAGGGGGGCTTGGCTACACCTTC. The V gene is TRBV7-9, the J gene TRBJ1-2; 11 nucleotides agree with TRBD1. J lost 7 bases, V lost 5 bases, and 6 bases had no gene match. This CDR3 region has 14 residues. Germline-derived CDR1 and CDR2 are SEHNR and FQNEAQ (reference sequence).

On this clonotype: At one of its ends the junction is not consistent with the germline gene, which may arise from a read error. This rearrangement joins TRBV7-3 to TRBJ2-1; D is undetermined. CDR1 is SGHTA, CDR2 FQGTGA, per germline. CDR3 length equals 13 residues. CDR3 sequence (DNA): TGTGTCAGCAGCGTGGAGACCTACAATGAGCAGTTCTTC. This sequence encodes CVSSVETYNEQFF.

The genes are TRBV2 and TRBJ2-3, with D tentatively TRBD1 (5 bases). Germline CDR1 SNHLY, CDR2 FYNNEI. The CDR3 extends over 16 amino acids. Between the trimmed V and J ends, which lost 7 bases and 2 bases, there was a span of 19 bases. CDR3 region: CASKKGWGRITDTQYF. The CDR3 bases are TGTGCCAGCAAAAAGGGTTGGGGCCGAATCACAGATACGCAGTATTTT.

The chain uses TRBV4-2 and TRBJ1-5; no clear D gene. CDR3 size: 13 residues. V lost 4 bases and J 6 bases, leaving 10 bases between the germline ends. Germline V gene lookup returns CDR1 LGHNA and CDR2 YNFKEQ. The CDR3 DNA sequence: TGTGCCAGCAGCCTTCGGGAGTCTCAGCCCCAGCATTTT. It yields the protein CASSLRESQPQHF.

The chain uses TRBV5-1 and TRBJ1-1; TRBD1 might be the D (5 bases). V lost 0 bases and J lost 8, with 17 bases in between. The CDR3 length is 15 residues. CDR1 is SGHRS and CDR2 is YFSETQ in the germline V gene. CDR3 region: CASSLDLGRSTEAFF. DNA of the CDR3: TGCGCCAGCAGCTTGGATCTGGGGCGCAGTACCGAAGCTTTCTTT.

Only a few counts were recorded for this clonotype. The chain couples TRBV10-3 to TRBJ2-7, with 7 bases fitting TRBD1. Germline V gene data show CDR1 as ENHRY and CDR2 as SYGVKD. With V trimmed by 3 bases and J by 3 bases, 8 bases remained unmatched. CDR3 length: 15 amino acids. In DNA form, the CDR3 reads TGTGCCATCAGTGACCCGGGACAGATAGGCTACGAGCAGTACTTC. This sequence encodes CAISDPGQIGYEQYF.

The rearrangement uses TRBV6-6 and TRBJ1-1; a possible D gene is TRBD1 (6 bases). This CDR3 has 12 residues. CDR1 is MNHNY, CDR2 SVGAGI, per germline (reference sequence). Trimming stripped 4 bases from V and 10 bases from J, with 13 bases between. CDR3 nucleotides: TGTGCCAGCAGTTCAACCGGGGGGGCAGCTTTCTTT. This codes for CASSSTGGAAFF.

The V call is TRBV6-1, the J call TRBJ1-2, with unresolved D. There are 13 residues in the CDR3. V was cut by 6 bases and J by 8 bases, with 16 bases left in between. Germline V gene data show CDR1 as MNHNS and CDR2 as SASEGT. CDR3 sequence (DNA): TGTGCCAGCAGCGTTACGACCGGAGGGGGCTACACCTTC. It is translated as CASSVTTGGGYTF.

There are a few counts of this clonotype. The chain carries TRBV6-2 or TRBV6-3 and TRBJ2-1, with TRBD2 identical over 8 bases. Unmatched junction bases numbered 8, after V lost 0 bases and J lost 7 bases. Per the germline V gene, CDR1 is MNHEY and CDR2 is SVGEGT. The CDR3 has 16 residues. The CDR3: CASSYSKGRGGNEQFF. The CDR3 coding sequence is TGTGCCAGCAGTTACTCGAAAGGACGGGGGGGTAATGAGCAGTTCTTC.

The chain uses TRBV20-1 and TRBJ1-2, with D perhaps matching TRBD1 (5 bases). Germline V gives CDR1 DFQATT, CDR2 SNEGSKA (reference sequence). Deletions cut 4 bases from V and 4 bases from J, with 13 bases between. The CDR3 is made up of 13 amino acids. The CDR3 nucleotides read TGCAGTGCTATTTCGACAGTTTTCTATGGCTACACCTTC. Its translation is CSAISTVFYGYTF.

The V and J genes are TRBV30 and TRBJ1-5; no clear D. The germline gives CDR1 GTSNPN, CDR2 SVGIG (reference sequence). The ends were cut back, 0 bases at V and 7 bases at J, with 10 bases in the middle. The CDR3 runs 13 residues. In DNA form, the CDR3 reads TGTGCCTGGAGTGTACGGTCGGAGCAGCCCCAGCATTTT. Translating gives CAWSVRSEQPQHF.

This sequence joins TRBV27 and TRBJ2-5; 9 positions match TRBD2. The J call could be wrong; TRBJ2-7 is a better fit for the DNA end. Per the germline V gene, CDR1 is MNHEY and CDR2 is SMNVEV (reference sequence). This CDR3 spans 15 amino acids. The CDR3 nucleotides are TGTGCCAGCAGTCCTGAGGTAGCGGGAGAGTACGAGCAGTACTTC. Its translation is CASSPEVAGEYEQYF.

This clonotype has more than one count but fewer than ten. This chain joins TRBV16 and TRBJ2-7; perhaps TRBD2 as D (6 bases). This CDR3 spans 17 amino acids. Between the trimmed V and J ends, which lost 1 base and 0 bases, there was a span of 16 bases. CDR1 and CDR2 from the germline V gene are KGHSY and FQNENV. The CDR3 protein is CASSQWPSERSSYEQYF. The CDR3 DNA reads as TGTGCCAGCAGCCAATGGCCTAGCGAAAGGAGCTCCTACGAGCAGTACTTC.

V is TRBV5-1 and J is TRBJ1-1, with 8 bases identical to TRBD1. The ends lost 5 bases at V and 5 bases at J; junction bases unmatched: 11. This CDR3 spans 15 amino acids. Germline CDR1 SGHRS, CDR2 YFSETQ. CDR3 amino acids: CASSQNGQGMTEAFF. The CDR3 DNA follows: TGCGCCAGCAGTCAAAACGGACAGGGAATGACTGAAGCTTTCTTT.

This clonotype showed up just a few times. The chain couples TRBV4-1 to TRBJ1-2; 8 bases line up with TRBD1. This CDR3 is 17 amino acids long. The V and J ends lost 3 bases and 2 bases, in that order; junction bases with no gene match: 11. CDR1 is MGHRA, CDR2 YSYEKL, per germline. CDR3 DNA sequence: TGCGCCAGCAGCCACTATATAAGACAGGGGAGGAACTATGGCTACACCTTC. Its translation is CASSHYIRQGRNYGYTF.

This clonotype was recorded many times. The CDR3 bases are TGCAGCGTGAACAGGGATTCCTACGAGCAGTACTTC. This codes for CSVNRDSYEQYF. The J gene is TRBJ2-7, the V gene TRBV29-1; maybe TRBD1 (6 bases). The CDR3 has 12 amino acids. Germline CDR1 and CDR2: SQVTM and ANQGSEA. Trimming shortened V by 6 bases and J by 1 base, and 10 bases separated the two germline ends.

The chain is built from TRBV20-1 and TRBJ2-1, with TRBD2 matching 9 bases. The CDR3 spans 16 residues. Looked up from germline, CDR1 is DFQATT and CDR2 is SNEGSKA (reference sequence). The ends lost 5 bases at V and 6 bases at J; junction bases unmatched: 14. This CDR3 reads CSAHITAGGRANEQFF. In DNA, the CDR3 is TGCAGTGCTCACATCACGGCGGGCGGGAGGGCCAATGAGCAGTTCTTC.

This clonotype was picked up one time. The J gene is TRBJ2-1, the V gene TRBV4-1; 7 bases are a match to TRBD2. The V gene's germline CDR1 is MGHRA and CDR2 YSYEKL. Trimming took 4 bases from V and 9 from J; bases not matched to a gene: 12. The CDR3 has 15 residues. The CDR3 coding sequence is TGCGCCAGCAGCCGGACTAGAGGGAGTAGCGTTGAGCAGTTCTTC. Encoded protein: CASSRTRGSSVEQFF.

The V and J genes are TRBV4-1 and TRBJ2-5; 12 nucleotides align to TRBD2. The germline V gene encodes CDR1 MGHRA and CDR2 YSYEKL. This CDR3 region has 17 residues. The ends lost 1 base at V and 2 bases at J; junction bases unmatched: 5. The CDR3 loop is CASSQGLAGALQETQYF. The CDR3 DNA follows: TGCGCCAGCAGCCAAGGACTAGCGGGAGCGTTACAAGAGACCCAGTACTTC.

This chain uses TRBV11-2 with TRBJ2-7, with D possibly TRBD1 on 6 matching bases. Looked up from germline, CDR1 is SGHAT and CDR2 is FQNNGV. The CDR3 covers 17 residues. The V end was cut by 1 base, the J end by 0 bases, with 16 bases between. As DNA, the CDR3 is TGTGCCAGCAGCTTAGGTATTAGGGGGACCGGCTCCTACGAGCAGTACTTC. Amino acids: CASSLGIRGTGSYEQYF. Filled out from reference TRBV11-2 and TRBJ2-7, the complete variable domain reads EAGVAQSPRYKIIEKRQSVAFWCNPISGHATLYWYQQILGQGPKLLIQFQNNGVVDDSQLPKDRFSAERLKGVDSTLKIQPAKLEDSAVYLCASSLGIRGTGSYEQYFGPGTRLTVT.

This clonotype was found many times. The V call is TRBV29-1, the J call TRBJ2-5; possibly TRBD1 for D (5 bases). Germline V gene lookup returns CDR1 SQVTM and CDR2 ANQGSEA. The CDR3 is made up of 12 amino acids. CDR3 nucleotide sequence: TGCAGGGCCGGTGGCAGGGAAGAGACCCAGTACTTC. Its protein product is CRAGGREETQYF.